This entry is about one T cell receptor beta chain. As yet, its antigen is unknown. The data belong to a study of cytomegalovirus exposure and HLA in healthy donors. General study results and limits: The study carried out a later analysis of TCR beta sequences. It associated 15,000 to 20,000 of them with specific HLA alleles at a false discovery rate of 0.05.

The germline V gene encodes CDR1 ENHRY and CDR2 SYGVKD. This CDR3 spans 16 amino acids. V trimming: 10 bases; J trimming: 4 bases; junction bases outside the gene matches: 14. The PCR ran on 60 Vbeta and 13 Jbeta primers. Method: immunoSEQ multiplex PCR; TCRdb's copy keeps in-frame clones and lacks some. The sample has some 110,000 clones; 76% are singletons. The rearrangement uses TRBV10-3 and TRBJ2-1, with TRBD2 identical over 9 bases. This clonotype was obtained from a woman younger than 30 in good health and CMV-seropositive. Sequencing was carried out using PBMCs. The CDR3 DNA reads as TGTGCCACCTTACAGGGAATTCTAGCGGGGTACAATGAGCAGTTCTTC. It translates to CATLQGILAGYNEQFF.